This T cell receptor (beta chain) was retrieved from a study of vaccination effects on CD4 cells after COVID-19. Antigen-specific CD4+ T cells were expanded (with viral peptide pools) by the ViraFEST assay ahead of sequencing. Once cultured for 9 to 11 days, the cells underwent separation to obtain CD4+ T cells. Subjects were given two BNT162b2 or mRNA-1273 vaccine doses. Of note for this clone: Its antigen remains unknown.

Data came from immunoSEQ multiplex PCR; TCRdb stores just in-frame clones and leaves some out. This table holds around 33,000 clones, around 80% found once. The ends lost 4 bases at V and 0 bases at J; junction bases unmatched: 6. Germline-derived CDR1 and CDR2 are SGHRS and YFSETQ. This CDR3 region has 16 residues. This material consisted of CD4+ T cells from PBMCs cultured with HCoV-NL63 spike peptides, taken after COVID-19 vaccination. The rearrangement links TRBV5-1 to TRBJ2-2; 7 nucleotides line up with TRBD1. The origin of this receptor is a human donor who received a COVID-19 vaccine. Some clones in this sample may be carry-over from other donors' samples. CDR3 nucleotides: TGCGCCAGCAGCCCGGCCGGGACAGCGAACACCGGGGAGCTGTTTTTT. Translating it yields CASSPAGTANTGELFF.